This T cell receptor (beta chain) was found in a study of blood T cell repertoires in COVID-19. The wider study: Samples taken during acute and convalescent COVID-19 were collected in the United States, Italy and Spain. T cells, B-cell-depleted T cells, or PBMCs supplied cDNA or gDNA.

Notes on this clone: Mismatch with germline at one junction end may stem from a read error.

This CDR3 is built from 12 residues. Germline CDR1 is SGHTA and CDR2 is FQGNSA. Per the authors' pipeline: It was from reference gene primer amplification that nucleated cell counts were estimated. Profiling relied on immunoSEQ multiplex PCR, and the TCRdb table lists in-frame clones only, not all of them. V and J calls and clone size follow that table, whereas D and trimming were derived from the DNA. The data show roughly 170,000 clones, with 79% seen just once and 8.1% held by the top ten. The receptor was derived from a woman aged 55-69 years with COVID-19, enrolled during active disease. Sequenced: peripheral blood. J is TRBJ1-2 and V is TRBV7-2; 8 bases are a match to TRBD1. The CDR3 protein is CASSLDQGAKIF. CDR3 DNA: TGTGCCAGCAGCTTAGATCAGGGGGCGAAGATCTTC.